This note documents a single TCR beta chain sequence. Its antigen is undetermined. These data come from a study of cytomegalovirus exposure and HLA in healthy donors. V was pared by 3 bases and J by 0 bases, with 11 bases between. CDR3 length: 16 residues. Per germline, CDR1 LGHNA and CDR2 YNFKEQ. The study ran its PCR with 60 Vbeta and 13 Jbeta primers. Some clones are missing from TCRdb's copy, which holds only in-frame ones; the method was immunoSEQ multiplex PCR. The sample holds about 43,000 clones, under 70% seen once. Healthy donors of bone marrow made up the group. Study-wide findings and caveats: Relative to equally common others, HLA-associated TCR beta chains showed greater clonal expansion in a later analysis.

This TCR derives from a man aged 55 to 70 in good health and CMV-seropositive. This chain uses TRBV4-2 with TRBJ2-2; D call uncertain. Sequencing was performed on PBMCs. CDR3 protein: CASSHFSEANTGELFF. The CDR3 region has the DNA TGTGCCAGCAGCCATTTTAGTGAAGCGAACACCGGGGAGCTGTTTTTT.